The 3 T cell receptor beta chains reported below all come from one sample, sequenced in a study of cytomegalovirus exposure and HLA in healthy donors. Clones were sequenced by immunoSEQ multiplex PCR, and TCRdb holds only the in-frame ones, with some missing. The data contain approximately 270,000 clones, approximately 84% of them seen just once; the ten biggest clones take up approximately 12%. Sequencing was performed on PBMCs. The receptor source for this set is a man between 18 and 29 years old in good health and CMV-seropositive.

The V gene is TRBV6-1, the J gene TRBJ2-7, with 12 bases that match TRBD1. The CDR3 length is 15 residues. Germline assignment: CDR1 MNHNS and CDR2 SASEGT. V shed 1 base, J shed 5 bases, and the junction held 3 bases outside the gene matches. The CDR3 region has the DNA TGTGCCAGCAGTGAAGGGGGACAGGGGGCCCACGAGCAGTACTTC. Translation gives CASSEGGQGAHEQYF.

This chain links TRBV27 with TRBJ1-2; D not certain. The germline CDR1 and CDR2 sequences are MNHEY and SMNVEV (reference sequence). Deletions cut 5 bases from V and 8 bases from J, with 15 bases between. This CDR3 region has 13 residues. The CDR3 bases are TGTGCCAGCAGTGGTATCCCTCGGGGAGGCTACACCTTC. It specifies CASSGIPRGGYTF.

This clone was counted a few times. The chain carries TRBV6-1 and TRBJ1-5, with 8 bases that match TRBD1. V was clipped by 7 bases and J by 0 bases; unmatched bases: 2. Germline loops: CDR1 MNHNS, CDR2 SASEGT. The CDR3 loop spans 14 amino acids. CDR3 amino acids: CASNGQGSNQPQHF. The CDR3 nucleotides read TGTGCCAGCAACGGACAGGGTAGCAATCAGCCCCAGCATTTT.